This T cell receptor beta chain was recovered during a study of long-term antiretroviral therapy in people with HIV. Study observations and caveats: It was not possible to obtain data on ART adherence, viral resistance or therapy changes.

Running of the v3.0 immunoSEQ assay took place at survey level. Assay used: immunoSEQ multiplex PCR; TCRdb lists only in-frame clones, some missing. The table includes about 20,000 clones, around 82% detected once. Notes on this clone: Its antigen is currently unknown.

The sample consisted of unsorted PBMCs, taken less than 2.5 years after starting antiretroviral therapy. The TCR comes from a man aged 35-49 years with HIV.

CDR3 in amino acids: CASSLSLQVGTQYF. CDR3 in DNA: TGTGCCAGCAGCTTATCATTGCAAGTCGGTACGCAGTATTTT. The chain carries TRBV7-8 and TRBJ2-3; no clear D. Germline V gene lookup returns CDR1 SGHVS and CDR2 FQNEAQ. There are 14 residues in the CDR3. V was cut by 2 bases and J by 8 bases, with 14 bases left in between.